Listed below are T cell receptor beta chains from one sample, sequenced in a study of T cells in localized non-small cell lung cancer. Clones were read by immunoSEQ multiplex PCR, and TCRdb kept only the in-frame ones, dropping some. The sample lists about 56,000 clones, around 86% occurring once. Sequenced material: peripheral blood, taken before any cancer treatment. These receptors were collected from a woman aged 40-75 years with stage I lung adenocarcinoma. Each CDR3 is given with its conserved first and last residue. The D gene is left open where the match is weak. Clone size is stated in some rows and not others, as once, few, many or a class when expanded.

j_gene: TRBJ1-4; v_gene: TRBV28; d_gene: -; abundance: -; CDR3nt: TGTGCCAGCAGCATCGGGGTGTCGGAAAAACTGTTTTTT; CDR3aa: CASSIGVSEKLFF
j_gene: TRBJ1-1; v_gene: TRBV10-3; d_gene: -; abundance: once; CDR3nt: TGTGCCACCACCTCCTGGGGGGTTGCGGGGGTGAACACTGAAGCTTTCTTT; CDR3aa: CATTSWGVAGVNTEAFF
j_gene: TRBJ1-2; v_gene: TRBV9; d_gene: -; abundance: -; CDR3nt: TGTGCCAGCAGCGACAGGTCGAACTATGGCTACACCTTC; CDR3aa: CASSDRSNYGYTF
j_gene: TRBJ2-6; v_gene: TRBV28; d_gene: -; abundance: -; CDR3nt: TGTGCCAGCAGCCGGACAGCCTCTGGGGCCAACGTCCTGACTTTC; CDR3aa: CASSRTASGANVLTF
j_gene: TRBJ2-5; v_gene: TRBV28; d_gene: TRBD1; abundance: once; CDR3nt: TGTGCCAGCAGCCTCGGGACAGGGCTTCAAGAGACCCAGTACTTC; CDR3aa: CASSLGTGLQETQYF
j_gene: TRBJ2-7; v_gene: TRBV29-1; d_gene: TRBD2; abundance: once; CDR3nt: TGCAGCGTACTACAAGCGGGGGGGACGGGCTACGAGCAGTACTTC; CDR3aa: CSVLQAGGTGYEQYF
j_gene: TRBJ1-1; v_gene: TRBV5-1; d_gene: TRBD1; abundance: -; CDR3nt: TGCGCCAGCAGACTTCAAACAGGGGGCACTGAAGCTTTCTTT; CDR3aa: CASRLQTGGTEAFF
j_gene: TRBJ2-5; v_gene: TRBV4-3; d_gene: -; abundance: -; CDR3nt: TGCGCCAGCAGCCCACAGACGTCCCAGGGAGGAGAGACCCAGTACTTC; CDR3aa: CASSPQTSQGGETQYF
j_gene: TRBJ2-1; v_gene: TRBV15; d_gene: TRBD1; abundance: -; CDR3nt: TGTGCCACCAGCAGAGATCGGGGACAGGGCCATGAGCAGTTCTTC; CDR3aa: CATSRDRGQGHEQFF
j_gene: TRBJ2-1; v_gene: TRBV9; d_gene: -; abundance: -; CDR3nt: TGTGCCAGCAGCCCAGGAGGAGGAGGCCGACACAATGAGCAGTTCTTC; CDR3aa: CASSPGGGGRHNEQFF
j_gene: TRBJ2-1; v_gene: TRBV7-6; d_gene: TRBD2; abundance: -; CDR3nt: TGTGCCAGCAGCTTATACGGCGGGGGGGGTGAGCAGTTCTTC; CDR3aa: CASSLYGGGGEQFF
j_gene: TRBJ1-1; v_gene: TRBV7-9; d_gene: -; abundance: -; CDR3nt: TGTGCCAGCGTAGGGAACACTGAAGCTTTCTTT; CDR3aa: CASVGNTEAFF
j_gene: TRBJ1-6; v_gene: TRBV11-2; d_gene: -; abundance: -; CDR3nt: TGTGCCAGCAGCTTAGAATGGAGGCGGAACTATAATTCACCCCTCCACTTT; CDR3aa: CASSLEWRRNYNSPLHF
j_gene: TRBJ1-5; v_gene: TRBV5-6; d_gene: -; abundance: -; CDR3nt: TGTGCCAGCAGCTTGGGGGCCAATCGCCATCAGCCCCAGCATTTT; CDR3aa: CASSLGANRHQPQHF
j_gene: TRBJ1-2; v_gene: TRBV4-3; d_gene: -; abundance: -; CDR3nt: TGCGCCAGCAGCCAAGTTCTGGGTATTGGCTACACCTTC; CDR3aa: CASSQVLGIGYTF
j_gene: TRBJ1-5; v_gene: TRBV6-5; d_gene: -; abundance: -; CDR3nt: TGTGCCAGCACTAAGACCCAGGGGTTCCAGCCCCAGCATTTT; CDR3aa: CASTKTQGFQPQHF
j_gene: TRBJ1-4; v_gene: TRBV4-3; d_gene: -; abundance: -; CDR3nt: TGCGCCAGCAGCCAAGATATAGGGCTCGGAGGTAACGAAAAACTGTTTTTT; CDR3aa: CASSQDIGLGGNEKLFF
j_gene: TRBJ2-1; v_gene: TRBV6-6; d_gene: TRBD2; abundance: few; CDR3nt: TGTGCCAGCAGAGCGGGGGGGTACTACAATGAGCAGTTCTTC; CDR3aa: CASRAGGYYNEQFF
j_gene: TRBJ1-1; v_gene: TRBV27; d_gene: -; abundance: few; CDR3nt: TGTGCCAGCAGTTCTCAGGGAGCCACTGAAGCTTTCTTT; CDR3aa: CASSSQGATEAFF
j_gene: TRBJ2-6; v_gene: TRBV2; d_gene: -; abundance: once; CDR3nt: TGTGCCAGCAGTGAAGTTAGGGCTGGGGCCAACGTCCTGACTTTC; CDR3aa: CASSEVRAGANVLTF
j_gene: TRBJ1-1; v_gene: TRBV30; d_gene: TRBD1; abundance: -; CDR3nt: TGTGCCTGGAGTGTGCGACAGGGCACTGAAGCTTTCTTT; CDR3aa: CAWSVRQGTEAFF
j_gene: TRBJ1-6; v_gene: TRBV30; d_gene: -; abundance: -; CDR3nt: TGTGCCTGGAGTGACAGGGCCGGGAATTCACCCCTCCACTTT; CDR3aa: CAWSDRAGNSPLHF
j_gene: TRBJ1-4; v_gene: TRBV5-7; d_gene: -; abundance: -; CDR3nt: TGTGCCAGCAGCTTGACGGTCCTGGATAAAAAACTGTTTTTT; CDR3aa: CASSLTVLDKKLFF
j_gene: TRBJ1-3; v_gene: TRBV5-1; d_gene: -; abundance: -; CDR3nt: TGCGCCAGCAGCGCAACAGGGAACTCTGGAAACACCATATATTTT; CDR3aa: CASSATGNSGNTIYF
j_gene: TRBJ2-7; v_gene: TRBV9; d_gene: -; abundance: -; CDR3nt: TGTGCCAGCAGCGCCGGACTTGATCCCTACGAGCAGTACTTC; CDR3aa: CASSAGLDPYEQYF
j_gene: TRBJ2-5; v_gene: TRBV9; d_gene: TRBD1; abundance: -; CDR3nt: TGTGCCAGCAGCCAAGGACAGGGGGCTGTAGAGACCCAGTACTTC; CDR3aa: CASSQGQGAVETQYF
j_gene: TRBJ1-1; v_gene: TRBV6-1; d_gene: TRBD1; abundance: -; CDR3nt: TGTGCGAGCCATTCTCAGGGGGCGCGAACTGAAGCTTTCTTT; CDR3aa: CASHSQGARTEAFF
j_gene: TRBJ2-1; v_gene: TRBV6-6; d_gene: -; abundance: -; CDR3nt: TGTGCCAGCAGCGCCTCTCCCCAGGGGCCGCAGTTCTTC; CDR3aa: CASSASPQGPQFF
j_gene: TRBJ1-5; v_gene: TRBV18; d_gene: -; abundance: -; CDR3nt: TGTGCCAGCTCACCAGGACAGAACAATCAGCCCCAGCATTTT; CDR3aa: CASSPGQNNQPQHF
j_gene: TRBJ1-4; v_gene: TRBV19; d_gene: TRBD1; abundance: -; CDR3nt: TGTGCCAGTAGTACCCGAAGACAGGGAACTAATGAAAAACTGTTTTTT; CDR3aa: CASSTRRQGTNEKLFF
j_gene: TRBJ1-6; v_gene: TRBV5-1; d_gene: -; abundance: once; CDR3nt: TGCGCCAGCAGCTTGGAGGGACCGTTGAATTCACCCCTCCACTTT; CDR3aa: CASSLEGPLNSPLHF
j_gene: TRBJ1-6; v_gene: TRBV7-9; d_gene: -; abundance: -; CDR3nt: TGTGCCAGCAGGCGGGGCAGGACGTTAAGCTCCTATAATTCACCCCTCCACTTT; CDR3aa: CASRRGRTLSSYNSPLHF
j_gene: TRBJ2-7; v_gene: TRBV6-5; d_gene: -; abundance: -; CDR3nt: TGTGCCAGCAGTTATGGGCAGGCCGCCTACGAGCAGTACTTC; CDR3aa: CASSYGQAAYEQYF
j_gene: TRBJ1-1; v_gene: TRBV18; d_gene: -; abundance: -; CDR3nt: TGTGCCAGCTCACCCAGCAGGGTGAACACTGAAGCTTTCTTT; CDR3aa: CASSPSRVNTEAFF
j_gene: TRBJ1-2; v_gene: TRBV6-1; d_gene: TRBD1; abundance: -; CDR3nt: TGTGCCAGCAGTGTAAGGGACAGGTCGTTCTATGGCTACACCTTC; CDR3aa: CASSVRDRSFYGYTF
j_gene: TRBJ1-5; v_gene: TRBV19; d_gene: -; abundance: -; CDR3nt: TGTGCCAGTAAGGTTGGGGGAAATCAGCCCCAGCATTTT; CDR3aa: CASKVGGNQPQHF
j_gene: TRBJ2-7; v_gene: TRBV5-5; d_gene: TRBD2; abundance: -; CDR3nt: TGTGCCAGCAGCCAAGAGGGGACTAGTTATTACGAGCAGTACTTC; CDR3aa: CASSQEGTSYYEQYF
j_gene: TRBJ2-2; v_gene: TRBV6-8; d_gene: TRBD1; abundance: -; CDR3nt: TGTGCCAGCCTTACCTCGGGACAGGGGGCTTCCGGGGAGCTGTTTTTT; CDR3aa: CASLTSGQGASGELFF
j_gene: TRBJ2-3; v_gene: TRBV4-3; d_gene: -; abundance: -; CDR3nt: TGCGCCAGCAGCCAATTTGGGGGTGAAAGTACAGATACGCAGTATTTT; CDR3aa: CASSQFGGESTDTQYF
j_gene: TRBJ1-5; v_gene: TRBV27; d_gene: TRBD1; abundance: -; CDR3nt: TGTGCCAGCAGGCCGGGACAGGGGAAGCCCCAGCATTTT; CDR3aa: CASRPGQGKPQHF
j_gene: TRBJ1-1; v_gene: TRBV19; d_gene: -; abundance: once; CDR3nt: TGTGCCAGTAGTATAGGGGCCCAGAACACTGAAGCTTTCTTT; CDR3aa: CASSIGAQNTEAFF
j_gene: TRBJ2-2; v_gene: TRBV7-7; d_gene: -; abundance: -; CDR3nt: TGTGCCAGCAGCGACTTACGGGACACCGGGGAGCTGTTTTTT; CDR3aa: CASSDLRDTGELFF
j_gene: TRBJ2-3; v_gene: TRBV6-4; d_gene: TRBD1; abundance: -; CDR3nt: TGTGCCAGCAGTGGGACAGGGGGCACAGATACGCAGTATTTT; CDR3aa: CASSGTGGTDTQYF
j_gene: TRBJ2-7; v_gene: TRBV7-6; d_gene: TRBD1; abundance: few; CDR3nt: TGTGCCAGCAGCGCCAGACAGGGTGGCTACGAGCAGTACTTC; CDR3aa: CASSARQGGYEQYF
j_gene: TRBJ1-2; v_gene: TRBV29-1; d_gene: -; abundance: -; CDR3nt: TGCAGCGTTGAGACGGGGCCCTTCGACTACACCTTC; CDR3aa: CSVETGPFDYTF
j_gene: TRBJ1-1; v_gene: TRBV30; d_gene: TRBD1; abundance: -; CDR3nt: TGTGCCTGGAAAGGACAGGCCACTGAAGCTTTCTTT; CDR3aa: CAWKGQATEAFF
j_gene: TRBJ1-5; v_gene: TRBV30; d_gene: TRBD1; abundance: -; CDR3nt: TGTGCCTGGAGAGGGACAGCCAGCAATCAGCCCCAGCATTTT; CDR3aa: CAWRGTASNQPQHF
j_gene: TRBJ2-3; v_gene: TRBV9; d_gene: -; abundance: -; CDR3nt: TGTGCCAGCAGCGTAGGAGCTAGCGGCACAGATACGCAGTATTTT; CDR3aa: CASSVGASGTDTQYF